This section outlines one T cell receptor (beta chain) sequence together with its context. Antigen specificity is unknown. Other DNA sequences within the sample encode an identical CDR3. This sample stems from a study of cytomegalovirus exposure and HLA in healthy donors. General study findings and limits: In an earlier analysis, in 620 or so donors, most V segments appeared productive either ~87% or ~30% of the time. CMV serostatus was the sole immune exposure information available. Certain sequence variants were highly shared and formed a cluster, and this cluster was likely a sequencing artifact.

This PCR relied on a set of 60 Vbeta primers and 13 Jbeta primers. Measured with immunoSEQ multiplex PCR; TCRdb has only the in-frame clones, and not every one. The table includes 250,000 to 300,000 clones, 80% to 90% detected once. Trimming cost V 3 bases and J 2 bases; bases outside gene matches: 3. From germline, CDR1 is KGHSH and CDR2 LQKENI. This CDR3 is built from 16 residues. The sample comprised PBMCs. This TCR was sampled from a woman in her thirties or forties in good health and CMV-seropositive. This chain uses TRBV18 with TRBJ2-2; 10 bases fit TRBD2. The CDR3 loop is CASSPRTSGNTGELFF. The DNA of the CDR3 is TGTGCCAGCTCACCGCGGACTAGCGGAAACACCGGGGAGCTGTTTTTT.